The 29 T cell receptor beta chains below come from one sample, sequenced in a study of T cell responses to AZD1222 COVID-19 vaccine. Clones were read by immunoSEQ multiplex PCR, and TCRdb kept only the in-frame ones, dropping some. The sample contains approximately 110,000 clones, approximately 92% of which appear only once. The sample consisted of peripheral blood, taken 28 days after the second AZD1222 dose. These receptors came from an adult who received the AZD1222 COVID-19 vaccine.

The rearrangement links TRBV18 to TRBJ2-1; 9 bases fit TRBD2. Trimming cost V 3 bases and J 10 bases; bases outside gene matches: 13. Germline V lookup: CDR1 KGHSH, CDR2 LQKENI. The CDR3 totals 16 residues. CDR3 coding DNA: TGTGCCAGCTCACCTAATAGCGGGGGAACGAATAGGGAGCAGTTCTTC. It encodes CASSPNSGGTNREQFF.

This clone has only a few counts. J is TRBJ1-5 and V is TRBV28, with 9 bases matching TRBD1. Germline assignment: CDR1 MDHEN and CDR2 SYDVKM. The CDR3 extends over 15 amino acids. J gave up 4 bases and V 6 bases, and 7 bases lay outside the gene matches. Written as DNA, the CDR3 is TGTGCCAGCAGCAAACCCGGGACAGGGAATCAGCCCCAGCATTTT. It specifies CASSKPGTGNQPQHF.

Concerning this clone: Other DNA sequences in the sample encode the same CDR3. V and J are TRBV28 and TRBJ2-6, with no clear D. With 6 bases removed from V and 1 base from J, the gap between germline ends came to 4 bases. The CDR3 is 13 amino acids. Germline values: CDR1 MDHEN, CDR2 SYDVKM. The CDR3 is CASRFSGANVLTF. The CDR3 bases are TGTGCCAGCAGGTTTTCTGGGGCCAACGTCCTGACTTTC. Drawing the rest from reference TRBV28 and TRBJ2-6, the complete variable domain is DVKVTQSSRYLVKRTGEKVFLECVQDMDHENMFWYRQDPGLGLRLIYFSYDVKMKEKGDIPEGYSVSREKKERFSLILESASTNQTSMYLCASRFSGANVLTFGAGSRLTVL.

The chain uses TRBV3-1 (or the pseudogene TRBV3-2) and TRBJ1-1; D might be TRBD1 (6 bases). The germline V gene has CDR1 LGHDT and CDR2 YNNKEL (reference sequence). The CDR3 sequence is 17 residues long. V was pared by 2 bases and J by 0 bases, with 16 bases between. The CDR3 here is CASSQPRTTGLNTEAFF. For the CDR3, the DNA is TGTGCCAGCAGCCAACCCCGAACGACAGGCCTGAACACTGAAGCTTTCTTT.

The chain is built from TRBV6-5 and TRBJ2-5, with D hard to call. V gave up 7 bases and J gave up 2 bases, with 17 bases separating them. This CDR3 is built from 15 residues. Germline V gene sequence: CDR1 MNHEY, CDR2 SVGAGI. DNA of the CDR3: TGTGCCAGCATATATTCGATACGGTTACAAGAGACCCAGTACTTC. This translates into CASIYSIRLQETQYF.

The chain employs TRBV20-1 and TRBJ2-1; perhaps D is TRBD1 or TRBD2 (5 bases each). The CDR3 contains 11 residues. V lost 4 bases to trimming and J lost 10 bases, with 11 bases between them. The germline gives CDR1 DFQATT, CDR2 SNEGSKA (reference sequence). The CDR3 protein is CSANRDREQFF. The CDR3 DNA sequence: TGCAGTGCTAACCGGGACCGGGAGCAGTTCTTC.

This clone was seen a few times. The CDR3 protein is CASMRGGLWMSNQPQHF. CDR3 nucleotides: TGTGCCAGTATGCGGGGGGGGCTCTGGATGAGCAATCAGCCCCAGCATTTT. The J gene is TRBJ1-5, the V gene TRBV28, with a possible D match to TRBD1 (6 bases). This CDR3 has 17 residues. Trimming pared 9 bases from V and 1 base from J, leaving 22 bases between. Germline CDR1 and CDR2: MDHEN and SYDVKM.

The rearrangement uses TRBV4-1 and TRBJ2-1, with D perhaps matching TRBD2 (5 bases). This CDR3 comprises 16 residues. V shed 1 base and J shed 8 bases, with 18 bases lying between them. Germline V gene sequence: CDR1 MGHRA, CDR2 YSYEKL. The CDR3 region is CASSQGKRVEGHEQFF. The CDR3 bases are TGCGCCAGCAGCCAAGGAAAAAGGGTAGAGGGCCATGAGCAGTTCTTC.

V and J are TRBV30 and TRBJ2-3, with 7 positions matching TRBD2. Germline CDR1 reads GTSNPN; CDR2 reads SVGIG (reference sequence). CDR3 length: 15 amino acids. With V trimmed by 3 bases and J by 2 bases, 8 bases remained unmatched. The CDR3 region has the DNA TGTGCCTGGAGGGAGGGAGGGGCGGACACAGATACGCAGTATTTT. Its translation: CAWREGGADTDTQYF.

The chain has TRBV9 and TRBJ1-2; no definite D call. Per the germline V gene, CDR1 is SGDLS and CDR2 is YYNGEE. V lost 0 bases and J 3 bases, leaving 3 bases between the germline ends. The CDR3 has 12 residues. CDR3 DNA: TGTGCCAGCAGCGTAGGCGACTATGGCTACACCTTC. As protein: CASSVGDYGYTF.

The CDR3 DNA reads TGTGCCAGTAGTATTCCCCCCTCAGATACGCAGTATTTT. This encodes CASSIPPSDTQYF. This chain links TRBV19 with TRBJ2-3; D remains ambiguous. The germline CDR1 and CDR2 sequences are LNHDA and SQIVND (reference sequence). The CDR3 has 13 residues. Trimming stripped 3 bases from V and 4 bases from J, with 8 bases between.

J is TRBJ2-4 and V is TRBV4-3; TRBD2 matches at 7 bases. This CDR3 has 16 amino acids. The V gene's germline CDR1 is LGHNA and CDR2 YSLEER. V trimming: 0 bases; J trimming: 6 bases; junction bases outside the gene matches: 8. CDR3 sequence: CASSQEWGGSGNIQYF. Written as DNA, the CDR3 is TGCGCCAGCAGCCAAGAATGGGGGGGAAGTGGAAACATTCAGTACTTC.

This sequence joins TRBV5-1 and TRBJ2-1; a possible D gene is TRBD2 (7 bases). Between the trimmed V and J ends, which lost 0 bases and 3 bases, there was a span of 19 bases. The CDR3 covers 18 residues. Germline V gene data show CDR1 as SGHRS and CDR2 as YFSETQ. The CDR3 DNA reads as TGCGCCAGCAGCTTGGTACAGGGAAAGGCGGGAGACTACAATGAGCAGTTCTTC. Translation: CASSLVQGKAGDYNEQFF.

The chain joins TRBV18 to TRBJ1-2; D gene unclear. With 4 bases removed from V and 6 bases from J, the gap between germline ends came to 12 bases. Germline V gene lookup returns CDR1 KGHSH and CDR2 LQKENI. The CDR3 is made up of 13 amino acids. CDR3 DNA: TGTGCCAGCTCACGTCTAACCCTCGATGGCTACACCTTC. This codes for CASSRLTLDGYTF.

The J gene is TRBJ1-3, the V gene TRBV3-1 (or the pseudogene TRBV3-2); D is possibly TRBD1 (6 bases). The V end was cut by 3 bases, the J end by 0 bases, with 6 bases between. Germline-derived CDR1 and CDR2 are LGHDT and YNNKEL (reference sequence). The CDR3 consists of 14 residues. CDR3 nucleotide sequence: TGTGCCAGCAGCCAGGGACACTCTGGAAACACCATATATTTT. As protein: CASSQGHSGNTIYF.

The CDR3 spells CSARTGYEQYF. The CDR3 DNA reads TGCAGCGCCCGGACAGGGTACGAGCAGTACTTC. The chain recombines TRBV29-1 with TRBJ2-7; 8 bases fit TRBD1. Unmatched junction bases numbered 3, after V lost 7 bases and J lost 4 bases. This CDR3 is built from 11 residues. Germline lookup yields CDR1 SQVTM and CDR2 ANQGSEA.

The chain uses TRBV2 and TRBJ2-2, with 7 bases that match TRBD1. The CDR3 sequence is 15 residues long. The germline CDR1 and CDR2 sequences are SNHLY and FYNNEI. V gave up 10 bases and J gave up 0 bases; unmatched junction bases: 8. CDR3 nucleotides: TGTGCCACCTCCGTTGGGACAGCGAACACCGGGGAGCTGTTTTTT. This encodes CATSVGTANTGELFF. The whole variable domain, remainder taken from reference TRBV2 and TRBJ2-2, is EPEVTQTPSHQVTQMGQEVILRCVPISNHLYFYWYRQILGQKVEFLVSFYNNEISEKSEIFDDQFSVERPDGSNFTLKIRSTKLEDSAMYFCATSVGTANTGELFFGEGSRLTVL.

The chain employs TRBV3-1 (or the pseudogene TRBV3-2) and TRBJ2-7; D gene ambiguous. Germline V gene lookup returns CDR1 LGHDT and CDR2 YNNKEL (reference sequence). The ends were cut back, 1 base at V and 1 base at J, with 5 bases in the middle. The length of the CDR3 is 13 residues. The CDR3 nucleotides are TGTGCCAGCAGCCAAGCTCGGTCCTACGAGCAGTACTTC. Protein product: CASSQARSYEQYF.

This clone appeared once. The rearrangement uses TRBV6-5 and TRBJ2-7; the D gene is possibly TRBD1 (5 bases). The V end was cut by 2 bases, the J end by 7 bases, with 18 bases between. Germline CDR1 and CDR2: MNHEY and SVGAGI. The CDR3 runs 15 residues. The CDR3 here is CASSYGRQSWGEQYF. The CDR3 bases are TGTGCCAGCAGTTACGGGCGACAGTCTTGGGGAGAGCAGTACTTC.

J is TRBJ1-3 and V is TRBV28; 9 nucleotides line up with TRBD1. This CDR3 has 20 amino acids. From germline, CDR1 is MDHEN and CDR2 SYDVKM. V shed 5 bases and J 1 base; nucleotides not matched to a gene: 18. The CDR3 loop reads CASSLLPGQGLLLSGNTIYF. The CDR3 DNA reads as TGTGCCAGCAGTCTTCTCCCGGGACAGGGCCTTTTGTTGTCTGGAAACACCATATATTTT.

This clone was recorded once. This chain uses TRBV28 with TRBJ1-1; D is uncertain. The V gene's germline CDR1 is MDHEN and CDR2 SYDVKM. The CDR3 runs 15 residues. Trimming shortened V by 6 bases and J by 2 bases, and 16 bases separated the two germline ends. The CDR3 DNA reads TGTGCCAGCAGACAAGACATTCCGATAAACACTGAAGCTTTCTTT. Translated, it gives CASRQDIPINTEAFF.

This chain links TRBV19 with TRBJ1-2, with 7 bases matching TRBD1. Per the germline V gene, CDR1 is LNHDA and CDR2 is SQIVND (reference sequence). CDR3 length: 15 residues. Trimming took 5 bases from V and 0 from J; bases not matched to a gene: 6. The CDR3 nucleotides are TGTGCCAGTAGTGTACAGGGGCGCCCTAACTATGGCTACACCTTC. This sequence encodes CASSVQGRPNYGYTF.

V and J are TRBV28 and TRBJ2-1; TRBD2 agrees at 9 bases. J was trimmed by 4 bases and V by 7 bases; bases with no gene match: 8. CDR1 is MDHEN, CDR2 SYDVKM, per germline. CDR3 length: 15 residues. The CDR3 DNA is TGTGCCAGCAACCCATTGAGCGGGGGGTACAATGAGCAGTTCTTC. Amino acids: CASNPLSGGYNEQFF.

V gene TRBV21-1 combines with J gene TRBJ2-3; the table calls TRBD2, which could not be checked here. TRBV21-1 is tagged as a pseudogene. The CDR3 covers 15 residues. The CDR3 DNA is TGTGCCAGCAGCAAATTAGACGGGGGATTTGATACGCAGTATTTT. Translating it yields CASSKLDGGFDTQYF.

This sequence joins TRBV7-3 and TRBJ2-1; weak D call: TRBD1 (6 bases). The CDR3 consists of 15 residues. V was trimmed by 4 bases and J by 9 bases, leaving 19 bases between them. Germline CDR1 and CDR2: SGHTA and FQGTGA. This CDR3 is CASSSNPGQGSEQFF. CDR3 nucleotides: TGTGCCAGCAGCTCCAACCCTGGGCAGGGGAGTGAGCAGTTCTTC.

This chain links TRBV28 with TRBJ1-2, with TRBD1 as a possible D gene (5 bases). The CDR3 has 13 residues. The germline V gene has CDR1 MDHEN and CDR2 SYDVKM. The V end lost 1 base, the J end lost 9 bases, and 12 bases lay between the germline ends. The CDR3 spells CASSLFVVDSYTF. The CDR3 DNA reads TGTGCCAGCAGTTTATTCGTTGTGGACAGCTACACCTTC.

The chain is built from TRBV2 and TRBJ1-6; 7 bases agree with TRBD1. The CDR3 is made up of 14 amino acids. Trimming at V came to 10 bases and at J to 5 bases, leaving 8 bases not matched to a gene. The germline CDR1 and CDR2 sequences are SNHLY and FYNNEI. CDR3 sequence: CATRRGANNSPLHF. The CDR3 DNA reads TGTGCCACCCGCAGGGGGGCAAATAATTCACCCCTCCACTTT. Supplemented by reference TRBV2 and TRBJ1-6, the full variable domain reads EPEVTQTPSHQVTQMGQEVILRCVPISNHLYFYWYRQILGQKVEFLVSFYNNEISEKSEIFDDQFSVERPDGSNFTLKIRSTKLEDSAMYFCATRRGANNSPLHFGNGTRLTVT.

V is TRBV9 and J is TRBJ2-1, with 13 bases lining up with TRBD2. V shed 0 bases, J shed 4 bases, and the junction held 7 bases outside the gene matches. There are 18 residues in the CDR3. Germline loops: CDR1 SGDLS, CDR2 YYNGEE. The CDR3 region is CASSVGVSGLAGYNEQFF. The CDR3 region has the DNA TGTGCCAGCAGCGTAGGGGTCTCGGGACTAGCGGGGTACAATGAGCAGTTCTTC.

This chain uses TRBV7-8 with TRBJ2-7; no definite D call. The CDR3 sequence is 16 residues long. V dropped 1 base and J dropped 2 bases, with 15 bases sitting between them. Germline V gene lookup returns CDR1 SGHVS and CDR2 FQNEAQ. The CDR3 region has the DNA TGTGCCAGCAGCTTAGGGATCGGCTCGAACACCTACGAGCAGTACTTC. Protein sequence: CASSLGIGSNTYEQYF.